This T cell receptor beta chain was recovered during a study of type 1 and type 2 diabetes patients. Study in general: T cells were magnetically sorted from PBMCs as CD4+ or CD8+ subsets. Overall study findings and caveats: Highly-expanded CD4+ clones were few in type 2 diabetes, median one, approximately 4% of reads. Type 2 diabetes repertoires were more diverse than type 1 diabetes repertoires. With limited T2D and control samples, some T1D-only expanded clones may not be T1D-specific.

Only a few counts were recorded for this clonotype. Antigen unknown. The PCR template was genomic DNA. Amplification of the beta chain CDR3 used 30 forward and 13 reverse multiplex primers. TCRdb reanalysed the multiplex PCR reads using MiXCR and keeps one entry per CDR3 protein. The data contain 280,000 or so distinct CDR3 sequences, 45% to 60% of them singletons. V was pared by 0 bases and J by 0 bases, with 14 bases between. CDR1 and CDR2 (germline): MNHEY, SMNVEV (reference sequence). This CDR3 comprises 17 residues. The receptor comes from a young man with type 2 diabetes. Sequencing input: peripheral blood mononuclear cells (PBMCs). V gene TRBV27 combines with J gene TRBJ1-2; D possibly corresponds to TRBD1 (5 bases). CDR3 protein: CASSLSVMGGSNYGYTF. For the CDR3, the DNA is TGTGCCAGCAGTTTATCGGTGATGGGGGGTTCTAACTATGGCTACACCTTC.